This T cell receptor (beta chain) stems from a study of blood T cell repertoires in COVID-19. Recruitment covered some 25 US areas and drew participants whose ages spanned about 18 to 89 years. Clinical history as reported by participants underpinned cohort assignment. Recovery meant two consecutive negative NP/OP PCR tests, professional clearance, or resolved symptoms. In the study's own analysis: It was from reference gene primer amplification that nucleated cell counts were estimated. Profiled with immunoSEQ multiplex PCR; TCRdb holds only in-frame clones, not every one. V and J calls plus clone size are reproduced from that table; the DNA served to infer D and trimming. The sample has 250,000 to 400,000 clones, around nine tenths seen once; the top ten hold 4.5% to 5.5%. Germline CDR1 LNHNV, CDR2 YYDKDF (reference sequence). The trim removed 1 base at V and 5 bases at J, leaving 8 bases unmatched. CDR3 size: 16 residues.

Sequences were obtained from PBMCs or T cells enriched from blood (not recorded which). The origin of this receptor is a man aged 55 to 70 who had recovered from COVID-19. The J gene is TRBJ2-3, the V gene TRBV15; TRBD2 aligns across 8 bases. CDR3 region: CATSRGERESLDTQYF. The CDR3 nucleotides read TGTGCCACCAGCAGAGGGGAGCGGGAGAGTCTAGATACGCAGTATTTT.